Below, 5 T cell receptor beta chains from the same sample are listed, as sequenced in a study of shared clonotypes between healthy human individuals. The method was immunoSEQ multiplex PCR; TCRdb's version includes in-frame clones alone and lacks a portion of them. The sample records fewer than 650,000 clones, roughly 79% being singletons. Source material: PBMCs. The receptors derive from a woman between 35 and 50 years old in good health. Some clones in this sample may be carry-over from other donors' samples.

This chain uses TRBV19 with TRBJ2-2; 13 nucleotides agree with TRBD2. Germline CDR1 reads LNHDA; CDR2 reads SQIVND (reference sequence). This CDR3 is built from 16 residues. After removal of 5 bases from V and 8 bases from J, the junction contained 8 bases not matched to a gene. The CDR3 DNA sequence: TGTGCCAGTAGTTCCGGGACTAGCGGGATTCCGGGGGAGCTGTTTTTT. Amino acid sequence: CASSSGTSGIPGELFF. Looking up the rest from reference TRBV19 and TRBJ2-2 gives the full variable domain: DGGITQSPKYLFRKEGQNVTLSCEQNLNHDAMYWYRQDPGQGLRLIYYSQIVNDFQKGDIAEGYSVSREKKESFPLTVTSAQKNPTAFYLCASSSGTSGIPGELFFGEGSRLTVL.

The V and J genes are TRBV2 and TRBJ2-3; TRBD2 agrees at 8 bases. With 8 bases clipped from V and 0 bases from J, the junction kept 4 bases outside the gene matches. CDR1 and CDR2 from the germline V gene are SNHLY and FYNNEI. The CDR3 runs 14 residues. The CDR3 coding sequence is TGTGCCAGCCGTCCTAGCGGGAGCACAGATACGCAGTATTTT. Its translation: CASRPSGSTDTQYF.

This clone was seen only once. The same CDR3 can be traced to other DNA sequences in this sample. The CDR3 spells CASSYNSPSHGRYEQYF. In nucleotides, the CDR3 is TGTGCCAGCAGTTACAACTCCCCATCACACGGACGCTACGAGCAGTACTTC. This chain connects TRBV27 to TRBJ2-7; D gene ambiguous. CDR1 is MNHEY, CDR2 SMNVEV, per germline (reference sequence). V was shortened by 4 bases and J by 3 bases, with 22 bases between the two germline ends. The CDR3 has 17 amino acids.

The rearrangement joins TRBV9 to TRBJ1-4; possibly TRBD1 for D (5 bases). In germline, CDR1 is SGDLS, CDR2 YYNGEE. This CDR3 contains 15 residues. Trimming took 0 bases from V and 4 from J, leaving 10 bases between them. CDR3 DNA sequence: TGTGCCAGCAGCGTAGAAGGGAGGGGTAATGAAAAACTGTTTTTT. Its translation is CASSVEGRGNEKLFF.

The chain is built from TRBV7-6 and TRBJ1-2; 10 nucleotides match TRBD1. J gave up 8 bases and V 5 bases, and 8 bases lay outside the gene matches. The V gene's germline CDR1 is SGHVS and CDR2 FNYEAQ. The CDR3 extends over 14 amino acids. The CDR3 here is CASSPLGTGDGYTF. The CDR3 DNA reads as TGTGCCAGCAGCCCACTCGGGACAGGGGACGGCTACACCTTC.